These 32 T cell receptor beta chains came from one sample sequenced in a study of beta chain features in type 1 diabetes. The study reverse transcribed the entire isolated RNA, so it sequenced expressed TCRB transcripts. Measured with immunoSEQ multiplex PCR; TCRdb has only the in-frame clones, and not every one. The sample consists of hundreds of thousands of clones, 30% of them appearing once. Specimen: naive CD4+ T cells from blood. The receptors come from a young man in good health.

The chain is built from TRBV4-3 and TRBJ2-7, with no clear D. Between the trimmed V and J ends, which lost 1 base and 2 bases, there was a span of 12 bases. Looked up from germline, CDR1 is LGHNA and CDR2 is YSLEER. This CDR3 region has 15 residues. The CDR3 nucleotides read TGCGCCAGCAGCCAAGTCATCGCCGGCCCCTACGAGCAGTACTTC. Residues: CASSQVIAGPYEQYF.

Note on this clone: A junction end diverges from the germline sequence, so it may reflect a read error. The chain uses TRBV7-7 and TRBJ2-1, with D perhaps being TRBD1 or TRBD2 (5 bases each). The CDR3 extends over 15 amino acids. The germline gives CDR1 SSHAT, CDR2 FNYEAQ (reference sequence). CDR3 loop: CASSLSRDPYNEQFF. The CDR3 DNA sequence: TGTGCTAGCAGCTTAAGTCGGGACCCCTACAATGAGCAGTTCTTC.

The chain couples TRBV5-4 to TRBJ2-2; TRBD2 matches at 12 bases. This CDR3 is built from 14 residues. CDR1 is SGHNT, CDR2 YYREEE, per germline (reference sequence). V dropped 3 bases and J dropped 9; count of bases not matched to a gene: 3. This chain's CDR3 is CASSSLAGGRELFF. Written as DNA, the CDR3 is TGTGCCAGCAGCTCCCTAGCGGGAGGGAGGGAGCTGTTTTTT.

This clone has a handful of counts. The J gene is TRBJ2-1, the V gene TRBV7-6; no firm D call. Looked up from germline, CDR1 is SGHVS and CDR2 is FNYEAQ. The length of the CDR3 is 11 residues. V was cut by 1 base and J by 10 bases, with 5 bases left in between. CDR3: CASSLGWEQFF. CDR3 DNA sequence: TGTGCCAGCAGCTTAGGCTGGGAGCAGTTCTTC.

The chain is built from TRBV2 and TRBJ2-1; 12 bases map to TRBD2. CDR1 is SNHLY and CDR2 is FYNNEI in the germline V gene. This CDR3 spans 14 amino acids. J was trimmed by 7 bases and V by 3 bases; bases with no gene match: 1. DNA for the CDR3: TGTGCCAGCAGTGAGGGGACTAGCGGGAATGAGCAGTTCTTC. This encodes CASSEGTSGNEQFF.

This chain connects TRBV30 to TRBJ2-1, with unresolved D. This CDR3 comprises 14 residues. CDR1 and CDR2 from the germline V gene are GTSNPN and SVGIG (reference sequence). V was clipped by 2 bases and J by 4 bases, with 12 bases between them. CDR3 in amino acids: CAWSHYLSYNEQFF. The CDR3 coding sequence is TGTGCCTGGAGTCACTACCTATCTTACAATGAGCAGTTCTTC.

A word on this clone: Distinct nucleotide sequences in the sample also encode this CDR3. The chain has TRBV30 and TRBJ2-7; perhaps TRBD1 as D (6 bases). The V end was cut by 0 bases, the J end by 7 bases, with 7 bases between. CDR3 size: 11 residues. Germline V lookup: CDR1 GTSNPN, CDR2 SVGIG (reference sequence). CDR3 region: CAWSVGGEQYF. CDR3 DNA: TGTGCCTGGAGTGTAGGGGGAGAGCAGTACTTC.

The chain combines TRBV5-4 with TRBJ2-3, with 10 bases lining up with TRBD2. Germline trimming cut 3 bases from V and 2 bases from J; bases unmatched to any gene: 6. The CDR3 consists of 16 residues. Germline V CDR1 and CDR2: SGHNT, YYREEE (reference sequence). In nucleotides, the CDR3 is TGTGCCAGCAGCTCCCAGACTAGCGGGTCCACAGATACGCAGTATTTT. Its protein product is CASSSQTSGSTDTQYF.

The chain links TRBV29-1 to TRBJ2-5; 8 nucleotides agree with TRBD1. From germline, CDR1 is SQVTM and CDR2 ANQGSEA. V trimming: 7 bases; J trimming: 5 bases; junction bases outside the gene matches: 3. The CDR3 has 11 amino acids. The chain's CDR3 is CSGGTGETQYF. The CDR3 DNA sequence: TGCAGCGGCGGGACAGGCGAGACCCAGTACTTC.

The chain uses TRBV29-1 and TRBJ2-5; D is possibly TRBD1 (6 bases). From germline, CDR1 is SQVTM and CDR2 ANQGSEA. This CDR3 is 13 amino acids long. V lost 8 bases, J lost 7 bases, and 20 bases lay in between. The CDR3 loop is CSPPPGHFRTQYF. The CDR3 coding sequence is TGCAGCCCCCCGCCGGGACATTTCAGGACCCAGTACTTC.

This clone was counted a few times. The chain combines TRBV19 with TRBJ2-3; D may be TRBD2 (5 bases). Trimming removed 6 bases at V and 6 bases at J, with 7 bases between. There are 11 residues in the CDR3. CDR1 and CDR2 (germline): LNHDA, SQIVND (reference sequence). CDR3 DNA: TGTGCCAGTAGCACGGGGGATACGCAGTATTTT. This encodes CASSTGDTQYF.

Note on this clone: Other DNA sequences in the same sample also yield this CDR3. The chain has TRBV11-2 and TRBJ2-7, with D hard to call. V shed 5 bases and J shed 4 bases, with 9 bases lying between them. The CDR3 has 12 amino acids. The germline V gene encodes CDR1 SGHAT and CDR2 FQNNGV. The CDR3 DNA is TGTGCCAGCAGCCCTGAGGCGTACGAGCAGTACTTC. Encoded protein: CASSPEAYEQYF.

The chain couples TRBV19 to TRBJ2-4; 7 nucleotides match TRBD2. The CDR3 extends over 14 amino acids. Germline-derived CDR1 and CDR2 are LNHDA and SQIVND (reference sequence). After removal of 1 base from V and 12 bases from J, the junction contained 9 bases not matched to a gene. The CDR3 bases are TGTGCCAGTAGTATAGCCCAGGGAGGGAGCGGTCAGTACTTC. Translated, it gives CASSIAQGGSGQYF. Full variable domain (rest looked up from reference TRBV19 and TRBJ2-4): DGGITQSPKYLFRKEGQNVTLSCEQNLNHDAMYWYRQDPGQGLRLIYYSQIVNDFQKGDIAEGYSVSREKKESFPLTVTSAQKNPTAFYLCASSIAQGGSGQYFGAGTRLSVL.

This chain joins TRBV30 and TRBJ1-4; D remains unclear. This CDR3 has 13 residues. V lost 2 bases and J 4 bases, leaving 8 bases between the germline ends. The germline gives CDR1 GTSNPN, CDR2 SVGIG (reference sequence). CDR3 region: CAWSRRSNEKLFF. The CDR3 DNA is TGTGCCTGGAGTAGGAGGAGTAATGAAAAACTGTTTTTT.

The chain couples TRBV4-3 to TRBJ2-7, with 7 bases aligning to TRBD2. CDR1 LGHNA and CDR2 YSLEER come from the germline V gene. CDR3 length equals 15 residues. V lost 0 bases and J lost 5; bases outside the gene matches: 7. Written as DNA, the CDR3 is TGCGCCAGCAGCCAAGATAGACTAGCCCTCAACGAGCAGTACTTC. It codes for CASSQDRLALNEQYF.

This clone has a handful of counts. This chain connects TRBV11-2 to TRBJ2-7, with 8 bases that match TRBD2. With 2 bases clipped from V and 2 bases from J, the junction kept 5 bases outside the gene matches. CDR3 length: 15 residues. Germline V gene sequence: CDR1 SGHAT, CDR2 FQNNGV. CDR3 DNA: TGTGCCAGCAGCTTAACTAGCGGAAGGCCCTACGAGCAGTACTTC. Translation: CASSLTSGRPYEQYF. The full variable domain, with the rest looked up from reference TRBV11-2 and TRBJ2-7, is EAGVAQSPRYKIIEKRQSVAFWCNPISGHATLYWYQQILGQGPKLLIQFQNNGVVDDSQLPKDRFSAERLKGVDSTLKIQPAKLEDSAVYLCASSLTSGRPYEQYFGPGTRLTVT.

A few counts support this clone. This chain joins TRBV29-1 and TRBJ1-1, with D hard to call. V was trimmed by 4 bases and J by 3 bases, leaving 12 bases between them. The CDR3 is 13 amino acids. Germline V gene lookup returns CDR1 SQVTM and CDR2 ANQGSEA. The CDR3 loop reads CSVAGRAHTEAFF. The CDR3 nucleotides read TGCAGCGTTGCGGGTAGGGCTCACACTGAAGCTTTCTTT.

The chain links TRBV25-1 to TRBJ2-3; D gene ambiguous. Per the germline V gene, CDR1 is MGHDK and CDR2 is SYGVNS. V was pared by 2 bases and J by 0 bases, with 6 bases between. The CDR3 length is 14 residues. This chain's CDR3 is CASSEASSTDTQYF. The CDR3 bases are TGTGCCAGCAGTGAAGCCAGCAGCACAGATACGCAGTATTTT. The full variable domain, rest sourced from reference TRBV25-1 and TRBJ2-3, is EADIYQTPRYLVIGTGKKITLECSQTMGHDKMYWYQQDPGMELHLIHYSYGVNSTEKGDLSSESTVSRIRTEHFPLTLESARPSHTSQYLCASSEASSTDTQYFGPGTRLTVL.

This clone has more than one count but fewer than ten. The CDR3 is CASSLRTGYYEQYF. For the CDR3, the DNA is TGTGCCAGCAGCTTACGGACAGGGTACTACGAGCAGTACTTC. This rearrangement joins TRBV7-9 to TRBJ2-7, with TRBD1 identical over 8 bases. Germline assignment: CDR1 SEHNR and CDR2 FQNEAQ (reference sequence). V lost 2 bases and J lost 3; bases outside the gene matches: 3. CDR3 length: 14 amino acids.

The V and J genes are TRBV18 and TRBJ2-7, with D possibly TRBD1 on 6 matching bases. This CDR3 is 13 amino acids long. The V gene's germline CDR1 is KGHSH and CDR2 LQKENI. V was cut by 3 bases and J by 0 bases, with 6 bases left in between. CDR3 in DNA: TGTGCCAGCTCACCGGGACACTCCTACGAGCAGTACTTC. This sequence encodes CASSPGHSYEQYF.

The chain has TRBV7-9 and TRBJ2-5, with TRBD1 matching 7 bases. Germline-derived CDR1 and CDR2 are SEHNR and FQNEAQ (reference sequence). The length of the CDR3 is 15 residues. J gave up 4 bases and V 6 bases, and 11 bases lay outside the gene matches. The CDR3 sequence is CASRSPGQRRETQYF. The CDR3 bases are TGTGCCAGCAGATCACCGGGACAGAGGCGAGAGACCCAGTACTTC.

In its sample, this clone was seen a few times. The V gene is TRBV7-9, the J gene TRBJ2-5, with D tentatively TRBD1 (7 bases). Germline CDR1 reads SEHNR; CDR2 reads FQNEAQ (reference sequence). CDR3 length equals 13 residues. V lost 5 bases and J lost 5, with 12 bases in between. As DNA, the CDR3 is TGTGCCAGCAGCGTACAGGGGAGGGAGACCCAGTACTTC. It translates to CASSVQGRETQYF.

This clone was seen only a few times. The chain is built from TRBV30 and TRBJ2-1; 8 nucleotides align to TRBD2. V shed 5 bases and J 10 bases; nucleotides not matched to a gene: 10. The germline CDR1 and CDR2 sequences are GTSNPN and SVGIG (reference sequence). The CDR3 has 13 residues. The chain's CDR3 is CAWAGTRRAEQFF. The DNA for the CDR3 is TGTGCCTGGGCCGGGACTAGGCGAGCGGAGCAGTTCTTC.

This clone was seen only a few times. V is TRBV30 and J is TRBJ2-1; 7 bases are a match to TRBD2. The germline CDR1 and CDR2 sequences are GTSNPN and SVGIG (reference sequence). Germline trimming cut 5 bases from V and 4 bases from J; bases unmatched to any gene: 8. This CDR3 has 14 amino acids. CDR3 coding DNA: TGTGCCTGGGGAGCGGGACTACGTTACAATGAGCAGTTCTTC. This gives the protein CAWGAGLRYNEQFF.

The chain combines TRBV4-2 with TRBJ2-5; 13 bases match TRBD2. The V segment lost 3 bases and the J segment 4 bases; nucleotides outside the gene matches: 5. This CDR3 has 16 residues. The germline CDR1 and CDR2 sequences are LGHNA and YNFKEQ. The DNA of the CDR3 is TGTGCCAGCAGCCAGGCGGGACTAGCGGGACCAGAGACCCAGTACTTC. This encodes CASSQAGLAGPETQYF.

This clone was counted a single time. CDR3 protein: CSVNRGWTEAFF. CDR3 nucleotide sequence: TGCAGCGTGAACAGGGGATGGACTGAAGCTTTCTTT. The chain couples TRBV29-1 to TRBJ1-1; 7 bases align to TRBD1. Trimming at V came to 6 bases and at J to 5 bases, leaving 6 bases not matched to a gene. The germline V gene has CDR1 SQVTM and CDR2 ANQGSEA. CDR3 length: 12 residues.

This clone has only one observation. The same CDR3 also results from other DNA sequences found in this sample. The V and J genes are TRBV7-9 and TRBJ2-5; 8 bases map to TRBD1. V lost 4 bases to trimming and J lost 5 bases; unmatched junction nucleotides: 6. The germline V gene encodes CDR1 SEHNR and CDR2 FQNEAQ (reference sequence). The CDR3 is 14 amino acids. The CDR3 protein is CASSSWTGKETQYF. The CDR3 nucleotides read TGTGCCAGCAGCTCCTGGACAGGGAAGGAGACCCAGTACTTC.

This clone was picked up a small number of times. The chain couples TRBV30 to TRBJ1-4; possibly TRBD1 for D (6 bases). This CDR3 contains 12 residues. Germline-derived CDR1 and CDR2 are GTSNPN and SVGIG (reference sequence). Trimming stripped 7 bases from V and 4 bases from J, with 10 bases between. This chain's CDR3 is CASEGGNEKLFF. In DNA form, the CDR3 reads TGTGCCTCTGAGGGGGGTAATGAAAAACTGTTTTTT.

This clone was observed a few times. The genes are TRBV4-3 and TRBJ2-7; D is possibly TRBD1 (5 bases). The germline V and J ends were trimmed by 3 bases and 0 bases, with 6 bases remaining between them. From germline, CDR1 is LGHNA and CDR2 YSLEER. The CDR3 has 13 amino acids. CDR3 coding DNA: TGCGCCAGCAGCCAGACAGCCTCCTACGAGCAGTACTTC. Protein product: CASSQTASYEQYF.

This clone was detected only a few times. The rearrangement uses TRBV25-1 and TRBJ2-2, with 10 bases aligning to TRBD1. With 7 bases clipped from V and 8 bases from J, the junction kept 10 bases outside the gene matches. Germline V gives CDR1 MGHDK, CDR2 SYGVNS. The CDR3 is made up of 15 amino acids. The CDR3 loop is CASTGQGFEIGELFF. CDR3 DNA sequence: TGTGCCAGCACGGGACAGGGGTTTGAAATAGGGGAGCTGTTTTTT.

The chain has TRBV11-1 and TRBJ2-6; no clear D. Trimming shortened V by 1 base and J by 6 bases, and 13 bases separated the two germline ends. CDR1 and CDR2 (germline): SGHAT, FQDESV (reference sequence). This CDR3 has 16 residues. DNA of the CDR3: TGTGCCAGCAGCTTAGGAGGTCGGCCCGAGGCCAACGTCCTGACTTTC. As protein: CASSLGGRPEANVLTF.

The chain's CDR3 is CASSLEREDTQYF. Here the CDR3 DNA reads TGTGCCAGCAGCCTAGAGCGGGAAGATACGCAGTATTTT. The V call is TRBV7-2, the J call TRBJ2-3; 7 nucleotides agree with TRBD2. The trim removed 5 bases at V and 5 bases at J, leaving 4 bases unmatched. The germline V gene encodes CDR1 SGHTA and CDR2 FQGNSA. The CDR3 extends over 13 amino acids. Supplemented by reference TRBV7-2 and TRBJ2-3, the full variable domain reads GAGVSQSPSNKVTEKGKDVELRCDPISGHTALYWYRQSLGQGLEFLIYFQGNSAPDKSGLPSDRFSAERTGGSVSTLTIQRTQQEDSAVYLCASSLEREDTQYFGPGTRLTVL.